This T cell receptor beta chain was recovered during a study of blood T cell repertoires in COVID-19. CDR1 MNHNS and CDR2 SASEGT come from the germline V gene. The CDR3 length is 14 residues. Between the trimmed V and J ends, which lost 0 bases and 4 bases, there was a span of 9 bases. Using immunoSEQ multiplex PCR, the repertoire was profiled, and TCRdb retains in-frame clones only, with some absent. Of just over 80,000 clones listed, about four fifths were seen once; the top ten hold approximately 44%. Material: peripheral blood. This clonotype originated in a man of 80 years or more with acute or convalescent COVID-19. The chain uses TRBV6-1 and TRBJ1-1, with a possible D match to TRBD1 (6 bases). The CDR3: CASSEAGAGTEAFF. CDR3 coding DNA: TGTGCCAGCAGTGAAGCGGGGGCAGGCACTGAAGCTTTCTTT.